This T cell receptor (beta chain) was identified during a study of cytomegalovirus exposure and HLA in healthy donors. Study overall: Around 78 million unique TCR sequences came from HLA-typed donors in an early release.

As concerns this clone: Its specificity is not known.

Healthy bone marrow donors made up the donors. This CDR3 region has 17 residues. V was clipped by 5 bases and J by 4 bases; unmatched bases: 16. Germline V gene lookup returns CDR1 KGHSH and CDR2 LQKENI. The PCR employed 60 Vbeta primers together with 13 Jbeta primers. The data were produced by immunoSEQ multiplex PCR, yet TCRdb's version contains in-frame clones alone and is incomplete. The sample includes more than 95,000 clones, 55% to 65% seen only once; the top ten take nearly 9.5%. General observations from the study: A few V segments could not be told apart, such as TRBV6-2 and TRBV6-3, and were left out.

This TCR derives from a middle-aged woman in good health and CMV-seropositive. The chain links TRBV18 to TRBJ2-5; 7 bases map to TRBD1. Material for sequencing was PBMCs. As DNA, the CDR3 is TGTGCCAGCTCAACCCAAAGAAACAGGGGTGACCGAGAGACCCAGTACTTC. Its protein is CASSTQRNRGDRETQYF.